This T cell receptor beta chain was sequenced during a study of response to subunit inactivated influenza vaccine. CDR3 length: 16 amino acids. V was cut by 0 bases and J by 3 bases, with 16 bases left in between. Germline V CDR1 and CDR2: SGHRS, YFSETQ. Study observations and caveats: Each seasonal flu vaccination may recruit only limited new T cells, authors suggested.

Via MiXCR, TCRdb re-called the RT-PCR reads, giving one row per CDR3 protein. The data hold a few hundred thousand distinct CDR3 sequences, with 12% to 15% observed a single time. Comments on this clonotype: As yet, its antigen is unknown.

The sequencing here drew on PBMCs from blood, taken roughly 12 days after vaccination. This rearrangement joins TRBV5-1 to TRBJ2-7; tentatively, D is TRBD2 (5 bases). The source is a man in his forties or fifties who received an inactivated influenza vaccine. CDR3 sequence reads: CASSLGGRGSVYEQYF. CDR3 DNA sequence: TGCGCCAGCAGCTTGGGGGGTCGAGGGTCGGTCTACGAGCAGTACTTC.